These 23 T cell receptor beta chains originate from one sample sequenced in a study of control samples from healthy donors and cancer patients. The protocol was immunoSEQ multiplex PCR, while the TCRdb copy is restricted to in-frame clones and leaves out a portion. The sample consists of some 190,000 clones, approximately 91% of them appearing once. The sequencing sample was made of blood. The receptors stem from a man aged 25-45 years in good health.

The chain uses TRBV7-9 and TRBJ2-7; 10 bases align to TRBD1. After removal of 5 bases from V and 5 bases from J, the junction contained 12 bases not matched to a gene. Looked up from germline, CDR1 is SEHNR and CDR2 is FQNEAQ (reference sequence). The CDR3 spans 16 residues. CDR3 loop: CASSMTLGQGRDEQYF. CDR3 DNA: TGTGCCAGCAGCATGACCCTGGGACAGGGGCGGGACGAGCAGTACTTC. Complete variable domain (other parts from reference TRBV7-9 and TRBJ2-7): DTGVSQNPRHKITKRGQNVTFRCDPISEHNRLYWYRQTLGQGPEFLTYFQNEAQLEKSRLLSDRFSAERPKGSFSTLEIQRTEQGDSAMYLCASSMTLGQGRDEQYFGPGTRLTVT.

The chain is built from TRBV19 and TRBJ2-7; no firm D call. The ends were cut back, 5 bases at V and 7 bases at J, with 15 bases in the middle. The CDR3 sequence is 13 residues long. Germline assignment: CDR1 LNHDA and CDR2 SQIVND (reference sequence). Here the CDR3 DNA reads TGTGCCAGTAGTGTGGACCCGAGGTGGGAGCAGTACTTC. Translating gives CASSVDPRWEQYF.

V and J are TRBV4-1 and TRBJ1-5; TRBD1 is a possible D gene (5 bases). Germline values: CDR1 MGHRA, CDR2 YSYEKL. V lost 4 bases and J 8 bases, leaving 12 bases between the germline ends. This CDR3 spans 13 amino acids. DNA for the CDR3: TGCGCCAGCAGCCTGGACACTTGGGAGCCCCAGCATTTT. Protein product: CASSLDTWEPQHF.

The V gene is TRBV6-6, the J gene TRBJ1-4; 11 nucleotides align to TRBD1. After removal of 7 bases from V and 3 bases from J, the junction contained 4 bases not matched to a gene. Germline V gene lookup returns CDR1 MNHNY and CDR2 SVGAGI (reference sequence). The CDR3 runs 15 residues. The CDR3 protein is CASKDRGLSNEKLFF. The CDR3 coding sequence is TGTGCCAGCAAGGACAGGGGGCTTTCTAATGAAAAACTGTTTTTT.

The chain has TRBV9 and TRBJ2-7; tentatively, D is TRBD1 or TRBD2 (6 bases each). CDR1 SGDLS and CDR2 YYNGEE come from the germline V gene. The V gene lost 3 bases and the J gene lost 3 bases, with 13 bases spanning the gap. The CDR3 runs to 14 residues. The CDR3: CASSGGGSFYEQYF. In DNA form, the CDR3 reads TGTGCCAGCAGCGGAGGGGGGTCGTTCTACGAGCAGTACTTC.

The genes are TRBV21-1 and TRBJ2-3; the DNA was not compared with TRBD2, the D call given in the table. TRBV21-1 counts as a pseudogene. The CDR3 has 14 residues. In nucleotides, the CDR3 is TGTGCCAGCAGCGCGCGGGGAACCACAGATACGCAGTATTTT. Translated: CASSARGTTDTQYF.

The V gene is TRBV5-1, the J gene TRBJ2-1; maybe TRBD2 (7 bases). Trimming shortened V by 4 bases and J by 2 bases, and 16 bases separated the two germline ends. CDR1 SGHRS and CDR2 YFSETQ come from the germline V gene. This CDR3 contains 16 residues. The CDR3 DNA is TGCGCCAGCAGCGAGGGGGGGGGTGGAACCTACAATGAGCAGTTCTTC. It is translated as CASSEGGGGTYNEQFF.

The genes are TRBV6-5 and TRBJ2-1; 8 bases fit TRBD1. This CDR3 has 15 amino acids. Per the germline V gene, CDR1 is MNHEY and CDR2 is SVGAGI. V trimming: 4 bases; J trimming: 2 bases; junction bases outside the gene matches: 4. The CDR3: CASSFDRGPYNEQFF. The CDR3 region has the DNA TGTGCCAGCAGTTTCGACAGGGGTCCCTACAATGAGCAGTTCTTC.

The chain links TRBV5-8 to TRBJ2-7; D might be TRBD1 (8 bases). Deletions cut 3 bases from V and 7 bases from J, with 17 bases between. Germline CDR1 SGHTS, CDR2 YDEGEE. The CDR3 runs to 14 residues. The CDR3: CASSSQGGIGEQYF. CDR3 sequence (DNA): TGTGCCAGCAGCTCACAGGGGGGGATTGGTGAGCAGTACTTC. The entire variable domain, with the rest obtained from reference TRBV5-8 and TRBJ2-7, is as follows: EAGVTQSPTHLIKTRGQQATLRCSPISGHTSVYWYQQALGLGLQFLLWYDEGEERNRGNFPPRFSGRQFPNYSSELNVNALELEDSALYLCASSSQGGIGEQYFGPGTRLTVT.

V is TRBV7-2 and J is TRBJ2-1; maybe TRBD2 (5 bases). Germline lookup yields CDR1 SGHTA and CDR2 FQGNSA. Trimming shortened V by 5 bases and J by 3 bases, and 11 bases separated the two germline ends. This CDR3 spans 14 amino acids. Here the CDR3 DNA reads TGTGCCAGCAGCGCCGACCGGGACTACAATGAGCAGTTCTTC. Protein sequence: CASSADRDYNEQFF.

The chain links TRBV3-1 (or the pseudogene TRBV3-2) to TRBJ2-2; TRBD2 matches 7 bases. Trimming removed 3 bases from V and 7 bases from J; junction bases left unmatched: 5. Germline-derived CDR1 and CDR2 are LGHDT and YNNKEL (reference sequence). CDR3 length equals 14 residues. CDR3 amino acids: CASSQGGAGGELFF. For the CDR3, the DNA is TGTGCCAGCAGCCAGGGAGGGGCAGGCGGGGAGCTGTTTTTT.

Concerning this clone itself: Additional DNA sequences in this sample encode the identical CDR3. The chain joins TRBV7-2 to TRBJ1-6, with unresolved D. Germline CDR1 is SGHTA and CDR2 is FQGNSA. The CDR3 runs 18 residues. Trimming left V 1 base short and J 0 bases short, with 13 bases between. DNA of the CDR3: TGTGCCAGCAGCTTAGAGGGCCAGCTGAGCTCCTATAATTCACCCCTCCACTTT. Translating gives CASSLEGQLSSYNSPLHF.

The CDR3 loop reads CAWSVSGGFYEQYF. CDR3 coding DNA: TGTGCCTGGAGTGTAAGCGGGGGATTCTACGAGCAGTACTTC. The gene calls are TRBV30 and TRBJ2-7, with 8 positions matching TRBD2. The V and J ends lost 0 bases and 3 bases, in that order; junction bases with no gene match: 4. Germline loops: CDR1 GTSNPN, CDR2 SVGIG (reference sequence). The CDR3 runs to 14 residues.

The J gene is TRBJ2-1, the V gene TRBV25-1; 8 bases match TRBD2. V shed 4 bases, J shed 8 bases, and the junction held 7 bases outside the gene matches. The CDR3 has 14 amino acids. Germline CDR1 is MGHDK and CDR2 is SYGVNS. The CDR3 reads CASSAISGGYEQFF. The CDR3, as DNA: TGTGCCAGCAGTGCAATAAGCGGGGGCTATGAGCAGTTCTTC.

This sequence joins TRBV6-5 and TRBJ1-2, with 9 bases aligning to TRBD1. CDR1 and CDR2 (germline): MNHEY, SVGAGI. This CDR3 contains 15 residues. Trimming cost V 5 bases and J 4 bases; bases outside gene matches: 8. Written as DNA, the CDR3 is TGTGCCAGCAGTCCCCCGGGACAGGGTGCCTATGGCTACACCTTC. Translation gives CASSPPGQGAYGYTF.

This clone was detected once. CDR3 in DNA: TGCGCCAGCAGCTTGGTCGGGACAGGCCAGCCTGAAGCTTTCTTT. Its protein product is CASSLVGTGQPEAFF. The chain couples TRBV5-1 to TRBJ1-1; 8 positions match TRBD1. Per germline, CDR1 SGHRS and CDR2 YFSETQ. The CDR3 contains 15 residues. V trimming: 0 bases; J trimming: 6 bases; junction bases outside the gene matches: 7.

The V and J genes are TRBV7-9 and TRBJ2-3; 10 nucleotides line up with TRBD2. The CDR3 runs to 14 residues. The J segment lost 8 bases and the V segment lost 4 bases, leaving 6 bases of the junction unmatched. The germline CDR1 and CDR2 sequences are SEHNR and FQNEAQ (reference sequence). CDR3: CASSSERGGRTQYF. CDR3 bases: TGTGCCAGCAGCTCGGAGCGGGGGGGCCGTACGCAGTATTTT.

This clone has only one observation. The rearrangement uses TRBV9 and TRBJ2-2, with D uncertain. The germline gives CDR1 SGDLS, CDR2 YYNGEE. V lost 0 bases, J lost 0 bases, and 9 bases lay in between. This CDR3 has 16 residues. In DNA form, the CDR3 reads TGTGCCAGCAGCGTAGAGATCGGGCCGAACACCGGGGAGCTGTTTTTT. Encoded protein: CASSVEIGPNTGELFF.

This chain uses TRBV2 with TRBJ1-5; D remains ambiguous. There are 14 residues in the CDR3. The germline V gene encodes CDR1 SNHLY and CDR2 FYNNEI. With 7 bases removed from V and 3 bases from J, the gap between germline ends came to 13 bases. In nucleotides, the CDR3 is TGTGCCAGCAAGGGTGGGGTCGACAATCAGCCCCAGCATTTT. Amino acid sequence: CASKGGVDNQPQHF.

This sequence joins TRBV3-1 (or the pseudogene TRBV3-2) and TRBJ2-1; the D is unclear. The V gene's germline CDR1 is LGHDT and CDR2 YNNKEL (reference sequence). There are 14 residues in the CDR3. V shed 3 bases and J shed 8 bases, with 14 bases lying between them. CDR3 sequence (DNA): TGTGCCAGCAGCCACCTCCAGCGTGGCGATGAGCAGTTCTTC. This encodes CASSHLQRGDEQFF.

The gene calls are TRBV28 and TRBJ2-1, with TRBD2 matching 7 bases. The germline gives CDR1 MDHEN, CDR2 SYDVKM. Trimming cost V 10 bases and J 4 bases; bases outside gene matches: 4. CDR3 size: 12 residues. CDR3 sequence: CAIGGGYNEQFF. Written as DNA, the CDR3 is TGTGCCATTGGGGGGGGGTACAATGAGCAGTTCTTC. The complete variable domain, with remaining parts taken from reference TRBV28 and TRBJ2-1, reads DVKVTQSSRYLVKRTGEKVFLECVQDMDHENMFWYRQDPGLGLRLIYFSYDVKMKEKGDIPEGYSVSREKKERFSLILESASTNQTSMYLCAIGGGYNEQFFGPGTRLTVL.

This chain connects TRBV7-6 to TRBJ2-7; the D is unclear. Trimming stripped 2 bases from V and 4 bases from J, with 6 bases between. Germline loops: CDR1 SGHVS, CDR2 FNYEAQ. The CDR3 runs 12 residues. The CDR3 sequence is CASSLLGYEQYF. The CDR3 DNA reads as TGTGCCAGCAGCTTACTCGGATACGAGCAGTACTTC.

The rearrangement links TRBV27 to TRBJ1-1, with a weak D call TRBD1 (5 bases). The CDR3 extends over 16 amino acids. CDR1 is MNHEY, CDR2 SMNVEV, per germline (reference sequence). V was trimmed by 0 bases and J by 4 bases, leaving 15 bases between them. CDR3 in DNA: TGTGCCAGCAGTTTATCGGGGACGAGGTTTTTCACTGAAGCTTTCTTT. Translating it yields CASSLSGTRFFTEAFF.